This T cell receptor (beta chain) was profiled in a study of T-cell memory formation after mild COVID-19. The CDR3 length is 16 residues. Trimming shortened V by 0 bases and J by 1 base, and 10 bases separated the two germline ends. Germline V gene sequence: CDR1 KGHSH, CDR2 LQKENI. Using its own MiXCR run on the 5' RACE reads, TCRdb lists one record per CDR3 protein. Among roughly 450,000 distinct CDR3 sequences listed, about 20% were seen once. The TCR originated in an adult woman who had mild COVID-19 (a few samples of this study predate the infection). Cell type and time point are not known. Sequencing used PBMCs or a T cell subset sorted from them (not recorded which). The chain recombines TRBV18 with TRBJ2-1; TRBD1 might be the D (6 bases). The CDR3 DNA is TGTGCCAGCTCACCACCCGACAGGTCTTCCTACAATGAGCAGTTCTTC. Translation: CASSPPDRSSYNEQFF.